This T cell receptor beta chain was captured by sequencing in a study of T cells after yellow fever vaccination. Study outcomes and limitations: Shared CD4/CD8 clonotypes were a small share, likely from convergent recombination. Within FACS-sorted repertoires, abundant clonotypes contaminating from the bulk population could be present. The booster response re-showed most primary clones: roughly 97% CD4, more than 80% CD8.

TCR cDNA was made by 5'RACE template switching, adding a universal primer site and UMIs. MiXCR was run by TCRdb on the 5' RACE reads, yielding one entry per CDR3 protein. The table has roughly 60,000 distinct CDR3 sequences, 7.1% seen once. This CDR3 is 13 amino acids long. Germline CDR1 reads SSHAT; CDR2 reads FNYEAQ (reference sequence). Trimming took off 5 bases at V and 3 bases at J, with 11 bases between the two ends. Worth noting for this clonotype: Its antigen is not identified.

The rearrangement joins TRBV7-7 to TRBJ2-7; D is possibly TRBD1 (5 bases). The sequenced sample was CD8+ T cells sorted from PBMCs, obtained on the day of the first yellow fever vaccination. The TCR comes from a man aged 18-30 years who received the YFV17D yellow fever vaccine. CDR3 loop: CASSLGHDYEQYF. As DNA, the CDR3 is TGTGCCAGCAGCCTGGGGCACGACTACGAGCAGTACTTC.